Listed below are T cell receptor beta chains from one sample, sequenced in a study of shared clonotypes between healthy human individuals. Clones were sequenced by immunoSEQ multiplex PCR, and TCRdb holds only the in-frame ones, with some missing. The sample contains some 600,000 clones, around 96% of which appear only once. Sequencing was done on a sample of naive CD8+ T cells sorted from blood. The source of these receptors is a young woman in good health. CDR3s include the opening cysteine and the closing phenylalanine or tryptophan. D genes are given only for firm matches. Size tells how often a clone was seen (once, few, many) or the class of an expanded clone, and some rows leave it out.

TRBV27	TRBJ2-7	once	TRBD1	TGTGCCAGCAGTCCTGGGACAGGGGTCTACGAGCAGTACTTC	CASSPGTGVYEQYF
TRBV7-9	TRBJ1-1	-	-	TGTGCCAGCATCCAGGGCATGGGGATGGACACTGAAGCTTTCTTT	CASIQGMGMDTEAFF
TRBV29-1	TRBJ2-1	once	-	TGCAGCGTTGAAGGGAGGGGGACGTTGGATGAGCAGTTCTTC	CSVEGRGTLDEQFF
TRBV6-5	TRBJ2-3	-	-	TGTGCCAGCAGTTACGGGGGCACAGATACGCAGTATTTT	CASSYGGTDTQYF
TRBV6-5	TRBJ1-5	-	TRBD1	TGTGCCAGCAGTCCTGGACAGGGACACCAGCCCCAGCATTTT	CASSPGQGHQPQHF
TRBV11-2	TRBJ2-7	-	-	TGTGCCAGCAGCTGGGGACCGTTCTACGAGCAGTACTTC	CASSWGPFYEQYF
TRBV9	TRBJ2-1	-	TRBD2	TGTGCCAGTACCGGGACTAGCGGTCCAATTTACAATGAGCAGTTCTTC	CASTGTSGPIYNEQFF
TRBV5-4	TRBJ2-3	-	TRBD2	TGTGCCAGCAGCGACGGGACTAGCGGCACAGATACGCAGTATTTT	CASSDGTSGTDTQYF
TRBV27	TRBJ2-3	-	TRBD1	TGTGCCAGCAGTGCGGGACAGGTGATCACAGATACGCAGTATTTT	CASSAGQVITDTQYF
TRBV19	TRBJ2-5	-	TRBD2	TGTGCCAGTAGTACGGTGGCGGGAGTGGGGGAGACCCAGTACTTC	CASSTVAGVGETQYF
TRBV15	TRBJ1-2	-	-	TGTGCCACCAGCAGAGATAAGTCAGGAGATACTAACTATGGCTACACCTTC	CATSRDKSGDTNYGYTF
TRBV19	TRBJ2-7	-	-	TGTGCCAGCTCAGATTACGGCTACGAGCAGTACTTC	CASSDYGYEQYF
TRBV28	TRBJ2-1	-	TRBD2	TGTGCCAGCAGTGCAACCCCGGGACTAGAGCGGGATGAGCAGTTCTTC	CASSATPGLERDEQFF
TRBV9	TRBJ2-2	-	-	TGTGCCAGCAGCCTCCTGAAGTCCGGGGAGCTGTTTTTT	CASSLLKSGELFF
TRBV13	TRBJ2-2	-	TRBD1	TGTGCCAGCAGCTTATGGGGACAGGGGGCTGACACCGGGGAGCTGTTTTTT	CASSLWGQGADTGELFF
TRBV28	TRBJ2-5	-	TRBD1	TGTGCCAGCAGTTCTCAGGGGGCAGGGGAGACCCAGTACTTC	CASSSQGAGETQYF
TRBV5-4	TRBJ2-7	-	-	TGTGCCAGCAGCTCCGGACAGCTACCCTACGAGCAGTACTTC	CASSSGQLPYEQYF